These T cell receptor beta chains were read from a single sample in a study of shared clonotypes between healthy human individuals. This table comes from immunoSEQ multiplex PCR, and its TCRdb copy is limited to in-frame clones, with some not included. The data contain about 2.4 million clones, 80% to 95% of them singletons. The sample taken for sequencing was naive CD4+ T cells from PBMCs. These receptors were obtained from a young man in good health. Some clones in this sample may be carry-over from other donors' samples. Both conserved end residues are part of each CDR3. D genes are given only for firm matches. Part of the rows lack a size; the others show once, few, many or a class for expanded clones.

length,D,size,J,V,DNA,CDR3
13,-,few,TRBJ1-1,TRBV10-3,TGTGCCATCACCGAACAATCGGGGACTGAAGCTTTCTTT,CAITEQSGTEAFF
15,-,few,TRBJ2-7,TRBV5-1,TGCGCCAGCAGCTTGAATTACAGGGACCACTACGAGCAGTACTTC,CASSLNYRDHYEQYF
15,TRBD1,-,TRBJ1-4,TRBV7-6,TGTGCCAGCAGCCCGAGACAGGGCGAAAATGAAAAACTGTTTTTT,CASSPRQGENEKLFF
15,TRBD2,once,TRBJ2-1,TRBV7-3,TGTGCCAGCAGCCCACGGTTAGCGGGAGCCTATGAGCAGTTCTTC,CASSPRLAGAYEQFF
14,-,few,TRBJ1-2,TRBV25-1,TGTGCCAGCCTCGGAGGGCCCGGTCTTCGCGGCTACACCTTC,CASLGGPGLRGYTF
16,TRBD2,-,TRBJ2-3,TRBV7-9,TGTGCCAGCAGCGCCGGACTAGCGGGAGGGATAGATACGCAGTATTTT,CASSAGLAGGIDTQYF
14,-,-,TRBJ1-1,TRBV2,TGTGCCAGCATGAGAAATACACAGTTTACTGAAGCTTTCTTT,CASMRNTQFTEAFF
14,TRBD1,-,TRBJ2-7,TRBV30,TGTGCCTGGAGTGTAGGGACAGGAGCCTACGAGCAGTACTTC,CAWSVGTGAYEQYF
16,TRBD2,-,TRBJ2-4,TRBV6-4,TGTGCCAGCAGGGCCCGAGGGACTAGCGGGAGGAACATTCAGTACTTC,CASRARGTSGRNIQYF
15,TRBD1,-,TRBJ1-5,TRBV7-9,TGTGCCAGCAGCTTCGAAGACAGGGGGTTAGGGCCCCAGCATTTT,CASSFEDRGLGPQHF
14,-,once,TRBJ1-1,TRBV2,TGTGCCAGCAGTCCCTCCCCAGGGAACACTGAAGCTTTCTTT,CASSPSPGNTEAFF
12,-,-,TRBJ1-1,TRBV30,TGTGCCTGGGGCGGGACAAGCACTGAAGCTTTCTTT,CAWGGTSTEAFF
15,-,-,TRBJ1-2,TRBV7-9,TGTGCCAGCAGCTTAGTCAGGGCTCCTAACTATGGCTACACCTTC,CASSLVRAPNYGYTF
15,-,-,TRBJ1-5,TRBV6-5,TGTGCCAGCAGTTCCAGACCTGCGAGCAATCAGCCCCAGCATTTT,CASSSRPASNQPQHF
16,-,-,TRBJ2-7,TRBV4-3,TGCGCCAGCAGCCAAGGGGCCGGGACAAGCTCCTACGAGCAGTACTTC,CASSQGAGTSSYEQYF
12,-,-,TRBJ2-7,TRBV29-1,TGCAGCGCTGGGACACCTACCTACGAGCAGTACTTC,CSAGTPTYEQYF
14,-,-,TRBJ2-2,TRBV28,TGTGCCAGCAGCCTGGGTTGGCTCACCGGGGAGCTGTTTTTT,CASSLGWLTGELFF
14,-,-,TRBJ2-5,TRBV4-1,TGCGCCAGCAGCCAAGCCCCCGGGCAAGAGACCCAGTACTTC,CASSQAPGQETQYF
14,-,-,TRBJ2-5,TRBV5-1,TGCGCCAGCAGCTTGGGGACGGTCCAAGAGACCCAGTACTTC,CASSLGTVQETQYF
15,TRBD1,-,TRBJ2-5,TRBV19,TGTGCCAGTAGTGCCGGACAGGAACGACGAGAGACCCAGTACTTC,CASSAGQERRETQYF
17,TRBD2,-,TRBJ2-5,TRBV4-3,TGCGCCAGCAGCCAAGACGGTAGCGGGCACTATGGAGAGACCCAGTACTTC,CASSQDGSGHYGETQYF